Listed below are T cell receptor beta chains from one sample, sequenced in a study of cytomegalovirus exposure and HLA in healthy donors. Here immunoSEQ multiplex PCR was the method, and the copy in TCRdb shows in-frame clones only, minus some. The sample includes more than 85,000 clones, around four fifths of them seen just once. The sequenced material came from PBMCs. These receptors all come from a woman aged 40 to 50 in good health and CMV-seropositive. The CDR3 runs from the conserved cysteine through the conserved F or W. Fields, in order: CDR3 protein, CDR3 DNA, D gene, J gene, V gene, clone size, CDR3 length. A D gene is named only where the DNA matches it firmly. A clone size is listed for some rows: how often the clone was seen (once, few, many), or a class if it is expanded.

CASSWGDRDNQPQHF,TGTGCCAGCAGCTGGGGGGACAGGGATAATCAGCCCCAGCATTTT,TRBD1,TRBJ1-5,TRBV5-8,NA,15
CASSFQILNTEAFF,TGTGCCAGCAGCTTTCAGATCCTGAACACTGAAGCTTTCTTT,NA,TRBJ1-1,TRBV7-9,NA,14
CASSPRSGLQETQYF,TGCGCCAGCAGCCCCCGATCAGGGTTACAAGAGACCCAGTACTTC,NA,TRBJ2-5,TRBV4-1,NA,15
CASSPSGGYGYTF,TGTGCCAGCTCACCATCCGGGGGCTATGGCTACACCTTC,NA,TRBJ1-2,TRBV18,NA,13
CASSPSVYNSPLHF,TGTGCCAGCAGTCCTAGTGTCTATAATTCACCCCTCCACTTT,NA,TRBJ1-6,TRBV2,NA,14
CASTKDKNEKLFF,TGTGCCAGCACTAAGGACAAGAATGAAAAACTGTTTTTT,NA,TRBJ1-4,TRBV5-4,NA,13
CASSLGLTVPQNTEAFF,TGTGCCAGCAGCTTGGGGTTGACAGTCCCTCAGAACACTGAAGCTTTCTTT,NA,TRBJ1-1,TRBV5-4,few,17
CASSLRDRGLQETQYF,TGTGCCAGCAGCCTCCGGGACAGGGGTCTCCAAGAGACCCAGTACTTC,TRBD1,TRBJ2-5,TRBV5-5,NA,16
CASSREGETQYF,TGTGCCAGCTCACGGGAGGGGGAGACCCAGTACTTC,TRBD2,TRBJ2-5,TRBV18,NA,12
CASLQGSSYNEQFF,TGTGCCAGCCTCCAGGGGAGCTCCTACAATGAGCAGTTCTTC,NA,TRBJ2-1,TRBV7-9,NA,14
CSVSQGAEQYF,TGCAGCGTCTCTCAGGGGGCCGAGCAGTACTTC,TRBD1,TRBJ2-7,TRBV29-1,few,11
CASSGAGEAFF,TGCGCCAGCAGTGGGGCAGGAGAAGCTTTCTTT,NA,TRBJ1-1,TRBV10-1,few,11
CASSDDKLAGRETQYF,TGTGCCAGCAGCGATGACAAACTAGCGGGACGGGAGACCCAGTACTTC,TRBD2,TRBJ2-5,TRBV5-4,NA,16
CASTDGQGYNSPLHF,TGTGCCAGCACGGACGGACAGGGATACAATTCACCCCTCCACTTT,TRBD1,TRBJ1-6,TRBV6-5,NA,15
CASSPLGSEEETQYF,TGTGCCAGCAGCCCCCTGGGTTCTGAGGAAGAGACCCAGTACTTC,NA,TRBJ2-5,TRBV11-2,NA,15
CASSQGAGGPRTGELFF,TGCGCCAGCAGCCAAGGAGCGGGAGGGCCCCGAACCGGGGAGCTGTTTTTT,TRBD2,TRBJ2-2,TRBV4-1,NA,17
CASSLDRGDYYGYTF,TGTGCCAGCAGTTTAGACAGGGGCGATTACTATGGCTACACCTTC,TRBD1,TRBJ1-2,TRBV27,NA,15
CASSQDGAGPYSYEQYF,TGTGCCAGCAGCCAAGATGGGGCAGGGCCTTACTCCTACGAGCAGTACTTC,NA,TRBJ2-7,TRBV4-2,NA,17
CASSFWTMKNTGELFF,TGTGCCAGCAGTTTCTGGACTATGAAGAACACCGGGGAGCTGTTTTTT,NA,TRBJ2-2,TRBV6-6,few,16
CASSQGPSLPSYNEQFF,TGTGCCAGCAGCCAAGGGCCTAGTTTACCCTCCTACAATGAGCAGTTCTTC,NA,TRBJ2-1,TRBV4-2,NA,17
CASSSQGASTEAFF,TGCGCCAGCAGCTCACAGGGGGCGAGCACTGAAGCTTTCTTT,TRBD1,TRBJ1-1,TRBV5-1,once,14
CASSQSRQGASYEQYF,TGCGCCAGCAGTCAATCGAGACAGGGGGCGTCTTACGAGCAGTACTTC,TRBD1,TRBJ2-7,TRBV23-1,NA,16
CASSSRQIQETQYF,TGCGCCAGCAGCTCTCGACAGATACAAGAGACCCAGTACTTC,NA,TRBJ2-5,TRBV5-1,NA,14
CASSLPQNYGYTF,TGTGCCAGCAGTCTTCCACAGAACTATGGCTACACCTTC,NA,TRBJ1-2,TRBV28,NA,13
CASRDRANYGYTF,TGTGCCAGCAGAGACAGGGCTAACTATGGCTACACCTTC,TRBD1,TRBJ1-2,TRBV28,NA,13
CASGRAYEQYF,TGTGCCAGCGGGCGAGCCTACGAGCAGTACTTC,NA,TRBJ2-7,TRBV7-2,NA,11
CASSPGRGRKDEKLFF,TGCGCCAGCAGCCCCGGGAGGGGACGAAAGGATGAAAAACTGTTTTTT,NA,TRBJ1-4,TRBV5-1,NA,16
CASSPRPGSSSYEQYF,TGCGCCAGCAGCCCGCGCCCAGGGTCGAGCTCCTACGAGCAGTACTTC,NA,TRBJ2-7,TRBV5-1,NA,16
CASSLMPSGGGYNEQFF,TGTGCCAGCAGCTTAATGCCGAGCGGGGGGGGTTACAATGAGCAGTTCTTC,TRBD2,TRBJ2-1,TRBV7-3,NA,17
CASSLDPGAGELFF,TGTGCCAGCAGCTTAGATCCCGGTGCCGGGGAGCTGTTTTTT,NA,TRBJ2-2,TRBV11-3,NA,14
CASSFPTDRGDPNEQFF,TGCGCCAGCAGCTTCCCGACCGACAGGGGAGATCCAAATGAGCAGTTCTTC,TRBD1,TRBJ2-1,TRBV5-1,NA,17
CASSRSSRWDTQYF,TGTGCCAGCAGCCGATCCTCTCGGTGGGATACGCAGTATTTT,NA,TRBJ2-3,TRBV14,few,14
CASSSPTSGGHDTQYF,TGTGCCAGCAGCTCACCGACTAGCGGGGGACATGATACGCAGTATTTT,TRBD2,TRBJ2-3,TRBV5-4,NA,16
CASRLTGTGGRSYEQYF,TGTGCCAGCAGGCTGACAGGAACGGGCGGCAGGTCCTACGAGCAGTACTTC,NA,TRBJ2-7,TRBV5-5,NA,17
CASKKAGDMNTGELFF,TGTGCCAGCAAGAAAGCGGGAGACATGAACACCGGGGAGCTGTTTTTT,TRBD2,TRBJ2-2,TRBV25-1,NA,16
CASSLRDRGHQETQYF,TGTGCCAGCAGCCTCCGGGACAGGGGACACCAAGAGACCCAGTACTTC,TRBD1,TRBJ2-5,TRBV4-2,few,16
CSVVEGSYEQYF,TGCAGCGTCGTGGAGGGTTCCTACGAGCAGTACTTC,NA,TRBJ2-7,TRBV29-1,NA,12
CASSRLPPGQTRETQYF,TGTGCCAGCAGCCGCCTCCCGCCGGGACAGACAAGAGAGACCCAGTACTTC,TRBD1,TRBJ2-5,TRBV7-9,NA,17
CASSFETGGFEQYF,TGTGCCAGCAGTTTCGAGACAGGGGGCTTCGAGCAGTACTTC,TRBD1,TRBJ2-7,TRBV28,NA,14
CASSYRGRRYEQYF,TGTGCCAGCAGTTATCGGGGGAGGCGGTACGAGCAGTACTTC,NA,TRBJ2-7,TRBV28,NA,14
CASSQGAGRTGELFF,TGCGCCAGCAGCCAAGGTGCGGGGCGGACCGGGGAGCTGTTTTTT,NA,TRBJ2-2,TRBV4-3,NA,15
CASSQRTWGLNTEAFF,TGCGCCAGCAGCCAACGTACTTGGGGGCTGAACACTGAAGCTTTCTTT,NA,TRBJ1-1,TRBV4-1,NA,16
CASSVSPSYEQYF,TGTGCCAGCAGCGTTTCCCCGTCCTACGAGCAGTACTTC,NA,TRBJ2-7,TRBV9,NA,13
CASSRDRALNTEAFF,TGTGCCAGTAGTAGGGACAGGGCCCTGAACACTGAAGCTTTCTTT,TRBD1,TRBJ1-1,TRBV19,NA,15
CASSYAQGYQPQHF,TGTGCCAGCAGTTACGCCCAGGGGTACCAGCCCCAGCATTTT,NA,TRBJ1-5,TRBV6-5,NA,14
CASSTRLAIYEQYF,TGTGCCAGCAGCACACGACTAGCGATCTACGAGCAGTACTTC,TRBD2,TRBJ2-7,TRBV7-8,NA,14
CASSLGTSGGAQYF,TGTGCCAGCAGCCTAGGGACTAGCGGGGGAGCGCAGTATTTT,TRBD2,TRBJ2-3,TRBV7-3,NA,14
CASSPGLPVADTQYF,TGTGCCAGCAGCCCGGGACTCCCAGTGGCAGATACGCAGTATTTT,NA,TRBJ2-3,TRBV5-6,NA,15
CASHPWGLGEKLFF,TGTGCCAGCCACCCCTGGGGGCTGGGTGAAAAACTGTTTTTT,NA,TRBJ1-4,TRBV19,NA,14
CASSLTGSNYEQYF,TGTGCCAGCAGTTTAACAGGGTCAAACTACGAGCAGTACTTC,NA,TRBJ2-7,TRBV28,NA,14
CASRTGGAGAVTGELFF,TGCGCCAGCAGGACTGGGGGAGCGGGGGCCGTCACCGGGGAGCTGTTTTTT,TRBD2,TRBJ2-2,TRBV5-1,NA,17
CASSPTKAESSYNEQFF,TGTGCCAGCAGCCCTACCAAAGCTGAGAGCTCCTACAATGAGCAGTTCTTC,NA,TRBJ2-1,TRBV9,NA,17
CASSSGTGRYGYTF,TGTGCCAGCAGTTCGGGGACAGGGCGCTATGGCTACACCTTC,TRBD1,TRBJ1-2,TRBV28,NA,14
CASSRDSSGNTIYF,TGTGCCAGCAGTCGAGACAGCTCTGGAAACACCATATATTTT,NA,TRBJ1-3,TRBV6-5,few,14
CASSQTYADTQYF,TGTGCCAGCAGTCAAACCTATGCAGATACGCAGTATTTT,NA,TRBJ2-3,TRBV5-4,NA,13
CASSLSAGGETQYF,TGCGCCAGCAGCTTGAGTGCGGGGGGAGAGACCCAGTACTTC,TRBD2,TRBJ2-5,TRBV5-1,NA,14
CASSLNSYRDYGYTF,TGTGCCAGCAGCCTAAATTCGTACAGGGACTATGGCTACACCTTC,NA,TRBJ1-2,TRBV7-9,NA,15
CASSVATDSRPGYRQHF,TGTGCCAGCAGCGTAGCTACCGACTCACGCCCAGGATATCGACAGCACTTC,NA,TRBJ2-7,TRBV9,once,17
CASSTFQGSTEAFF,TGTGCCAGCAGCACCTTTCAGGGGTCCACTGAAGCTTTCTTT,NA,TRBJ1-1,TRBV7-2,NA,14
CASSIRLRDQPQHF,TGTGCCAGTAGTATTCGCTTGAGGGATCAGCCCCAGCATTTT,NA,TRBJ1-5,TRBV19,NA,14